These 7 T cell receptor beta chains came from one sample sequenced in a study of immune characterization of retroperitoneal liposarcoma. In TCRdb, the PCR reads were re-called with MiXCR into one record per CDR3 protein. The data contain approximately 13,000 distinct CDR3 sequences, around 50% of them seen just once; the ten biggest clones take up over 9%. The specimen sequenced was tumor tissue. The receptors here all came from a female donor with retroperitoneal liposarcoma.

By sample share, this clonotype is medium-sized. V gene TRBV6-1 combines with J gene TRBJ2-1; TRBD1 aligns across 10 bases. The end of the DNA fits TRBJ2-7 better, so the J call may be wrong. The CDR3 totals 14 residues. Germline-derived CDR1 and CDR2 are MNHNS and SASEGT. DNA for the CDR3: TGTGCCAGCAGTGAAGGACAGGGGGCATACGAGCAGTACTTC. Translated, it gives CASSEGQGAYEQYF.

This clonotype was seen a few times. The V call is TRBV27, the J call TRBJ2-7; a weak D match, TRBD2 (6 bases). CDR3 length equals 13 residues. CDR1 is MNHEY, CDR2 SMNVEV, per germline (reference sequence). Trimming removed 5 bases at V and 2 bases at J, with 10 bases between. CDR3 bases: TGTGCCAGCAGTGGAGGGGAGGCCTACGAGCAGTACTTC. Protein sequence: CASSGGEAYEQYF.

This clonotype was counted between two and nine times. The gene calls are TRBV12-3 or TRBV12-4 and TRBJ2-1; TRBD2 aligns across 10 bases. The last part of the DNA fits TRBJ2-7 better; the J call may be wrong. The CDR3 length is 15 residues. In DNA, the CDR3 is TGTGCCAGCAGTTCCGAGCGGGGGGGGGGCGATGAGCAGTACTTC. This encodes CASSSERGGGDEQYF.

This clonotype showed up just a few times. This chain connects TRBV11-2 to TRBJ2-5; 9 bases are shared with TRBD2. The DNA end is more similar to TRBJ2-7, so the J call may be wrong. The CDR3 is 14 amino acids. Germline assignment: CDR1 SGHAT and CDR2 FQNNGV. CDR3 loop: CASSLVVAGDEQYF. The CDR3 nucleotides read TGTGCCAGCAGCTTAGTCGTAGCGGGAGACGAGCAGTACTTC.

V usage is TRBV11-3 and J usage is TRBJ1-1, with 7 bases matching TRBD1. CDR1 and CDR2 (germline): SGHNT, YENEEA. With V trimmed by 5 bases and J by 2 bases, 8 bases remained unmatched. The CDR3 has 15 amino acids. The CDR3 region is CASSRWDSTNTEAFF. Here the CDR3 DNA reads TGTGCCAGCAGCCGCTGGGACAGCACCAACACTGAAGCTTTCTTT.

The J gene is TRBJ1-4, the V gene TRBV6-5; a possible D gene is TRBD1 (5 bases). Germline V lookup: CDR1 MNHEY, CDR2 SVGAGI. Trimming shortened V by 8 bases and J by 8 bases, and 15 bases separated the two germline ends. The CDR3 is 13 residues long. CDR3 coding DNA: TGTGCCAGCTCGGGGGGAGAACAGGAAAAACTGTTTTTT. Translation gives CASSGGEQEKLFF.

The chain uses TRBV30 and TRBJ2-1; D unclear. V was clipped by 3 bases and J by 3 bases, with 6 bases between them. The CDR3 sequence is 12 residues long. Germline values: CDR1 GTSNPN, CDR2 SVGIG (reference sequence). The CDR3: CAWSLRYNEQFF. CDR3 bases: TGTGCCTGGAGCCTACGCTACAATGAGCAGTTCTTC. Complete variable domain (other parts from reference TRBV30 and TRBJ2-1): SQTIHQWPATLVQPVGSPLSLECTVEGTSNPNLYWYRQAAGRGLQLLFYSVGIGQISSEVPQNLSASRPQDRQFILSSKKLLLSDSGFYLCAWSLRYNEQFFGPGTRLTVL.